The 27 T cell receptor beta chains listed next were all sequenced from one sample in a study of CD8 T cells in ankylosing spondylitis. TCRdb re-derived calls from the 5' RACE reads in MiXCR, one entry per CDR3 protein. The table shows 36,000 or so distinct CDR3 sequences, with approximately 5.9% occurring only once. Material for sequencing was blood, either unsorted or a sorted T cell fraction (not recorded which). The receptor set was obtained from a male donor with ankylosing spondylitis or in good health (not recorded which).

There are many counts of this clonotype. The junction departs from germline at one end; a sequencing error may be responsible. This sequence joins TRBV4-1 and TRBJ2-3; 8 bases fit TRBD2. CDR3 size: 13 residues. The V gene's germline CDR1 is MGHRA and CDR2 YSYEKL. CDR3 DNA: TGCGCCAGCAGCCCAAATTTCAGCGGGAGCAAGGATTTT. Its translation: CASSPNFSGSKDF.

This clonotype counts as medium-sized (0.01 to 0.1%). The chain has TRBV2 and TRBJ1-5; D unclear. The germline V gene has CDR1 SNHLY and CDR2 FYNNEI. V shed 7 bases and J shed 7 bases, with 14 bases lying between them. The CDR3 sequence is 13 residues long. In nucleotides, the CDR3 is TGTGCCAGCATGGGCGGGCGAGGACAGCCCCAGCATTTT. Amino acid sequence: CASMGGRGQPQHF.

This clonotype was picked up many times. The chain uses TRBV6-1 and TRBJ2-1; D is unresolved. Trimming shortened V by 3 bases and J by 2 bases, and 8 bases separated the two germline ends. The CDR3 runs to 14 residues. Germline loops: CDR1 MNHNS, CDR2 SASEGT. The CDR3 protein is CASSERSAYNEQFF. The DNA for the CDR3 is TGTGCCAGCAGTGAGAGGTCGGCCTACAATGAGCAGTTCTTC.

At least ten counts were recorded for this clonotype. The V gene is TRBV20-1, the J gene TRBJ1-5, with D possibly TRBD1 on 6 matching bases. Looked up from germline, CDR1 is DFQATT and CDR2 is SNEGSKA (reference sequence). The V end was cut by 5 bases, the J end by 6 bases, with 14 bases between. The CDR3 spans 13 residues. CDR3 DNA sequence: TGCAGTGCTCCCAAGGGGGGGCCTCAGCCCCAGCATTTT. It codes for CSAPKGGPQPQHF.

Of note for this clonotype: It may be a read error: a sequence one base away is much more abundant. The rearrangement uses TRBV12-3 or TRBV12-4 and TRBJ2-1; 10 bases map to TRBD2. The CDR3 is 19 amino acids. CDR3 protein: CTSSFRLEASGSSYNEQFF. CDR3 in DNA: TGTACCAGCAGTTTTCGGTTAGAGGCTAGCGGGAGTTCCTACAATGAGCAGTTCTTC.

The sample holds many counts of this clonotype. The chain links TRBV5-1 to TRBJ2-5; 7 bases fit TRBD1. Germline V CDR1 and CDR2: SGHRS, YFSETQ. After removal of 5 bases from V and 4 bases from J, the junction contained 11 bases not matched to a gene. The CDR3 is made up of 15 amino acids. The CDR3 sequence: CASRTGQVTGETQYF. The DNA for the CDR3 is TGCGCCAGCAGGACCGGACAGGTTACAGGAGAGACCCAGTACTTC.

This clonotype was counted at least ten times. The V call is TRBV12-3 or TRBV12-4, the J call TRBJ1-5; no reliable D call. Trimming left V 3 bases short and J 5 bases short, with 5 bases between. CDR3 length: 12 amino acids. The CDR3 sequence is CASSFGDQPQHF. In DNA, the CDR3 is TGTGCCAGCAGTTTCGGGGATCAGCCCCAGCATTTT.

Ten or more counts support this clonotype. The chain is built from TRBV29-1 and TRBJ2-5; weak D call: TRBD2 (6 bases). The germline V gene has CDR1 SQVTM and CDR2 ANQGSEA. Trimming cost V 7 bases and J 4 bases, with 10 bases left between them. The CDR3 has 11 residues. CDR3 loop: CSGRVGETQYF. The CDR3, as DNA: TGCAGCGGGAGGGTAGGAGAGACCCAGTACTTC.

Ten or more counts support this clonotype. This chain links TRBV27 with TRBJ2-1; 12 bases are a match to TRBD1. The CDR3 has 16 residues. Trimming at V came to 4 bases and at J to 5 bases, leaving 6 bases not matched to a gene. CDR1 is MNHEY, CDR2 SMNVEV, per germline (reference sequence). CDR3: CASSSQGQGAHNEQFF. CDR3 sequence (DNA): TGTGCCAGCAGTTCCCAGGGACAGGGGGCCCACAATGAGCAGTTCTTC.

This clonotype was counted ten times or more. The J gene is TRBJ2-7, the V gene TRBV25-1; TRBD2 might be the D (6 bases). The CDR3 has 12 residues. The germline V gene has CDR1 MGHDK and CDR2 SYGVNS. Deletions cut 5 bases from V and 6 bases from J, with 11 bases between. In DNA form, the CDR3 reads TGTGCCAGCAGTTTTGCGGGATCCGAGCAGTACTTC. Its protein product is CASSFAGSEQYF.

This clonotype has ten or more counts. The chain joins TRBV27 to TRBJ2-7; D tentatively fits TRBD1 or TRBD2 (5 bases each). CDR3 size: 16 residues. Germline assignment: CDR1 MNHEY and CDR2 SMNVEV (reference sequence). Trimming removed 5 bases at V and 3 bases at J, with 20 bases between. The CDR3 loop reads CASSKPPGTALYEQYF. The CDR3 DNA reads TGTGCCAGCAGTAAGCCCCCCGGGACGGCCCTCTACGAGCAGTACTTC.

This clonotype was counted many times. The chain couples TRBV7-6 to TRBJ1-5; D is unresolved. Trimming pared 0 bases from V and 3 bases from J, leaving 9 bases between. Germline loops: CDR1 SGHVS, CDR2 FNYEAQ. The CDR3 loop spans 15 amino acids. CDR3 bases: TGTGCCAGCAGCTTAGCTTCAGGCTACAATCAGCCCCAGCATTTT. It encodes CASSLASGYNQPQHF.

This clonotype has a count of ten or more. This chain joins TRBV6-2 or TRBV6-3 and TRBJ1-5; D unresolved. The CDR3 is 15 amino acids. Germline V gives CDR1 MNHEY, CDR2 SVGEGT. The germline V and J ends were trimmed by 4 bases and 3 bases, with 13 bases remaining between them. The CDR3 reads CASSWPTEDNQPQHF. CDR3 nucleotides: TGTGCCAGCAGTTGGCCAACAGAAGACAATCAGCCCCAGCATTTT.

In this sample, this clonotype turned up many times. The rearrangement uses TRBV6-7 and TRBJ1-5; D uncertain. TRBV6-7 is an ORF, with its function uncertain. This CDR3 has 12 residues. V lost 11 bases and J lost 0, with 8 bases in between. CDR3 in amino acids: CAPPVSNQPQHF. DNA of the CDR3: TGTGCCCCCCCCGTTAGCAATCAGCCCCAGCATTTT.

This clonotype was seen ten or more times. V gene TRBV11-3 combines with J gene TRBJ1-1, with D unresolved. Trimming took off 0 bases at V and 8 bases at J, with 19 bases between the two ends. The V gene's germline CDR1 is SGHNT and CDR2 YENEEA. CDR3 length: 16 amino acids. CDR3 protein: CASSLDGRRGHREAFF. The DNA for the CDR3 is TGTGCCAGCAGCTTAGATGGTCGAAGAGGGCACCGAGAAGCTTTCTTT.

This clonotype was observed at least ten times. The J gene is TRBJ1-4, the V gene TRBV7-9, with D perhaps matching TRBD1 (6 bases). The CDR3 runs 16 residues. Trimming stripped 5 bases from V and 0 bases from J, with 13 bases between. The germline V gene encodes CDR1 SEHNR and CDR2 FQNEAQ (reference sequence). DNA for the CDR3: TGTGCCAGCAGCCCCACGACAGGTGCAACTAATGAAAAACTGTTTTTT. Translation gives CASSPTTGATNEKLFF.

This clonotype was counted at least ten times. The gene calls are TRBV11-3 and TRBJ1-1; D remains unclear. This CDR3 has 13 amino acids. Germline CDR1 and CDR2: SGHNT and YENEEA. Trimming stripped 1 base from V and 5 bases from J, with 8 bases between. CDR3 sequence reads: CASSLGQDTEAFF. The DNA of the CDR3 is TGTGCCAGCAGCTTAGGTCAGGATACTGAAGCTTTCTTT.

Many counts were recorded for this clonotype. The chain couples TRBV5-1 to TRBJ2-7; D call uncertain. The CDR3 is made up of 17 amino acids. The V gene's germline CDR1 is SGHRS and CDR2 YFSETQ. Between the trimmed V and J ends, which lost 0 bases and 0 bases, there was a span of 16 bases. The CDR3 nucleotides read TGCGCCAGCAGCTTGGGTCCCCCGGACGTATACTCCTACGAGCAGTACTTC. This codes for CASSLGPPDVYSYEQYF.

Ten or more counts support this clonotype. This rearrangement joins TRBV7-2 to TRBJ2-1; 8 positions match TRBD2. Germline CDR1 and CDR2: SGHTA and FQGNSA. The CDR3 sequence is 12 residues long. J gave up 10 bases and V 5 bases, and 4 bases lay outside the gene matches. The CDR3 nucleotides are TGTGCCAGCAGCCCCGGGAGGGAGGAGCAGTTCTTC. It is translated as CASSPGREEQFF.

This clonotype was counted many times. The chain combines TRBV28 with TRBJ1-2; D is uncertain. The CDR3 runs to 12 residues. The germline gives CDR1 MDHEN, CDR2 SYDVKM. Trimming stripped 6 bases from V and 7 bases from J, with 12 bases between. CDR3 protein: CASSLRTGGYTF. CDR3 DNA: TGTGCCAGCAGCCTGAGGACGGGTGGCTACACCTTC.

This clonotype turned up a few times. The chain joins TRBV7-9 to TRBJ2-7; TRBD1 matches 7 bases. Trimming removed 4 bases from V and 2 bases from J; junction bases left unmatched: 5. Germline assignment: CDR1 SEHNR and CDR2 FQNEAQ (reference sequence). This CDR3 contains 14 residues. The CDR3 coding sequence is TGTGCCAGCAGCTACGACAGGGTAGCCTACGAGCAGTACTTC. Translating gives CASSYDRVAYEQYF. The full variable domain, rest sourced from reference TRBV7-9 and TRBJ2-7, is DTGVSQNPRHKITKRGQNVTFRCDPISEHNRLYWYRQTLGQGPEFLTYFQNEAQLEKSRLLSDRFSAERPKGSFSTLEIQRTEQGDSAMYLCASSYDRVAYEQYFGPGTRLTVT.

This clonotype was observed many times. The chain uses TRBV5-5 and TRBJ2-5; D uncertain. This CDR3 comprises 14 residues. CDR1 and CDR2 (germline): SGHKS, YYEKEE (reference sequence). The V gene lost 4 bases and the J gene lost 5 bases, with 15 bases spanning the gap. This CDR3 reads CASSQTSFGETQYF. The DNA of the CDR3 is TGTGCCAGCAGCCAGACTTCCTTCGGGGAGACCCAGTACTTC.

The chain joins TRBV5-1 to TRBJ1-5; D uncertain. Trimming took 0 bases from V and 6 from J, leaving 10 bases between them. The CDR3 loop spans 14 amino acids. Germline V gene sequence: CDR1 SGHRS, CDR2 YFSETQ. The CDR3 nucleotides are TGCGCCAGCAGCTTGGGTGAAGAAGGTCAGCCCCAGCATTTT. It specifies CASSLGEEGQPQHF.

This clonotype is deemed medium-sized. In nucleotides, the CDR3 is TGCGCCAGCAGCTTTTTAGGAATGGGGCCAGATACGCAGTATTTT. Encoded protein: CASSFLGMGPDTQYF. This chain uses TRBV5-1 with TRBJ2-3; TRBD1 is a possible D gene (5 bases). Trimming stripped 2 bases from V and 4 bases from J, with 14 bases between. The CDR3 is made up of 15 amino acids. Germline V gene lookup returns CDR1 SGHRS and CDR2 YFSETQ. Full variable domain (remainder filled in from reference TRBV5-1 and TRBJ2-3): KAGVTQTPRYLIKTRGQQVTLSCSPISGHRSVSWYQQTPGQGLQFLFEYFSETQRNKGNFPGRFSGRQFSNSRSEMNVSTLELGDSALYLCASSFLGMGPDTQYFGPGTRLTVL.

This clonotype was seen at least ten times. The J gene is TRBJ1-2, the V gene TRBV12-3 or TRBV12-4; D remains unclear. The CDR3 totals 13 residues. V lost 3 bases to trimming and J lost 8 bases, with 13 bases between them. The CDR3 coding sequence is TGTGCCAGCAGTTTCGGCAGGAAGAACGGCTACACCTTC. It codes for CASSFGRKNGYTF.

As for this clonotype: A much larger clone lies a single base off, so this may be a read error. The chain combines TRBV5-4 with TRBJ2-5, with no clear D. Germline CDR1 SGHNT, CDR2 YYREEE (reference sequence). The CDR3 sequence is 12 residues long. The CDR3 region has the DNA TGTGCCAGCAGCGCGGTTATGGAGACCCTGTACTTC. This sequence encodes CASSAVMETLYF. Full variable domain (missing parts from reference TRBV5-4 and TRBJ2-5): ETGVTQSPTHLIKTRGQQVTLRCSSQSGHNTVSWYQQALGQGPQFIFQYYREEENGRGNFPPRFSGLQFPNYSSELNVNALELDDSALYLCASSAVMETLYFGPGTRLLVL.

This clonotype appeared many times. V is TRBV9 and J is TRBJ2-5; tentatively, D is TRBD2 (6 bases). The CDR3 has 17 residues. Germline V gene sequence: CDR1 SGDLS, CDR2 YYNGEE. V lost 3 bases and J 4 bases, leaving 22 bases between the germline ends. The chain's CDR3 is CASSAASGGGFVETQYF. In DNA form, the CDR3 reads TGTGCCAGCAGCGCCGCTTCCGGGGGAGGTTTTGTAGAGACCCAGTACTTC.